Below, 25 T cell receptor beta chains from the same sample are listed, as sequenced in a study of cytomegalovirus exposure and HLA in healthy donors. The PCR employed 60 Vbeta primers together with 13 Jbeta primers. This table comes from immunoSEQ multiplex PCR, and its TCRdb copy is limited to in-frame clones, with some not included. The sample lists under 200,000 clones; over 9.5% were seen once. Specimen: PBMCs. These receptors originate from a man aged 50 or older in good health and CMV-seropositive.

The chain combines TRBV18 with TRBJ2-4; possibly TRBD2 for D (5 bases). Between the trimmed V and J ends, which lost 1 base and 7 bases, there was a span of 5 bases. The length of the CDR3 is 12 residues. CDR1 is KGHSH, CDR2 LQKENI, per germline. The CDR3, as DNA: TGTGCCAGCTCACCACGAGGGAACATTCAGTACTTC. It codes for CASSPRGNIQYF.

This clone was seen only a few times. The CDR3 reads CASSAGRVETQYF. CDR3 bases: TGTGCCAGCAGCGCTGGCCGGGTTGAGACCCAGTACTTC. The gene calls are TRBV9 and TRBJ2-5; no definite D call. The germline V gene has CDR1 SGDLS and CDR2 YYNGEE. The CDR3 spans 13 residues. Trimming pared 3 bases from V and 5 bases from J, leaving 11 bases between.

This clone has more than one count but fewer than ten. This chain connects TRBV5-5 to TRBJ2-7, with D maybe TRBD1 (6 bases). The V end lost 1 base, the J end lost 0 bases, and 14 bases lay between the germline ends. Germline lookup yields CDR1 SGHKS and CDR2 YYEKEE (reference sequence). The CDR3 covers 16 residues. In DNA form, the CDR3 reads TGTGCCAGCAGCTTGCTTTTGGGACAATCCTCCTACGAGCAGTACGTC. It encodes CASSLLLGQSSYEQYV.

CDR3 in amino acids: CASSRQRGSLHEQYF. The CDR3 DNA reads as TGTGCCAGCAGTCGCCAGCGGGGGTCATTACACGAGCAGTACTTC. The chain combines TRBV6-5 with TRBJ2-7; 8 bases align to TRBD2. J lost 5 bases, V lost 5 bases, and 11 bases had no gene match. The CDR3 has 15 residues. Germline CDR1 MNHEY, CDR2 SVGAGI.

The J gene is TRBJ1-2, the V gene TRBV5-6; TRBD1 agrees at 7 bases. Germline CDR1 and CDR2: SGHDT and YYEEEE. This CDR3 is 13 amino acids long. Trimming at V came to 6 bases and at J to 8 bases, leaving 10 bases not matched to a gene. The CDR3 sequence is CASTFTGVEGYTF. In DNA form, the CDR3 reads TGTGCCAGCACTTTCACAGGGGTGGAAGGCTACACCTTC.

The sample holds a few counts of this clone. The chain uses TRBV20-1 and TRBJ2-7; D unresolved. Germline loops: CDR1 DFQATT, CDR2 SNEGSKA (reference sequence). Trimming removed 3 bases at V and 7 bases at J, with 10 bases between. The CDR3 spans 11 residues. Here the CDR3 reads CSASGWGEQYV. CDR3 bases: TGCAGTGCTAGTGGGTGGGGAGAGCAGTACGTC.

This clone was seen more than once but under ten times. The V gene is TRBV10-3, the J gene TRBJ1-6, with a weak D call TRBD1 (6 bases). Germline loops: CDR1 ENHRY, CDR2 SYGVKD. Trimming removed 4 bases at V and 7 bases at J, with 14 bases between. This CDR3 has 15 residues. The CDR3 DNA reads TGTGCCATCAGTGCCGGCACAGGGTGGAATTCACCCCTCCACTTT. Encoded protein: CAISAGTGWNSPLHF.

This clone has a handful of counts. The chain joins TRBV7-2 to TRBJ2-7; 8 bases are a match to TRBD2. This CDR3 region has 16 residues. V was clipped by 1 base and J by 0 bases; unmatched bases: 5. Germline lookup yields CDR1 SGHTA and CDR2 FQGNSA. The CDR3 is CASSLVGGGPSYEQYF. The CDR3 coding sequence is TGTGCCAGCAGCTTAGTTGGCGGGGGGCCCTCCTACGAGCAGTACTTC.

There are a few counts of this clone. The chain uses TRBV19 and TRBJ2-5; the match to TRBD2 covers 7 bases. The CDR3 covers 13 residues. V shed 6 bases, J shed 2 bases, and the junction held 3 bases outside the gene matches. CDR1 and CDR2 (germline): LNHDA, SQIVND (reference sequence). The CDR3, as DNA: TGTGCCAGTAGGGGCGGGGGACAAGAGACCCAGTACTTC. Its protein is CASRGGGQETQYF.

This clone has just a few counts. The chain carries TRBV5-4 and TRBJ2-7; D might be TRBD2 (5 bases). Per germline, CDR1 SGHNT and CDR2 YYREEE (reference sequence). This CDR3 spans 14 amino acids. V was clipped by 0 bases and J by 1 base, with 8 bases between them. CDR3 DNA: TGTGCCAGCAGCTTGGGAGGGAGATCCTACGAGCAGTACGTC. Translation: CASSLGGRSYEQYV.

This clone was detected only once. The chain links TRBV6-1 to TRBJ1-4; 8 bases line up with TRBD1. The CDR3 runs to 11 residues. The germline V gene has CDR1 MNHNS and CDR2 SASEGT. The CDR3, as DNA: TGTGAAGACAGGGGTAGAGAAAAACTGTTTTTT. Translating gives CEDRGREKLFF.

This clone was seen a handful of times. This chain links TRBV10-3 with TRBJ1-5; 7 bases map to TRBD1. CDR1 is ENHRY and CDR2 is SYGVKD in the germline V gene. The CDR3 is made up of 15 amino acids. Trimming at V came to 0 bases and at J to 7 bases, leaving 6 bases not matched to a gene. CDR3 sequence: CAISESGGQIQPQHF. The CDR3 region has the DNA TGTGCCATCAGTGAGTCAGGGGGACAGATACAGCCCCAGCATTTT.

The V and J genes are TRBV2 and TRBJ2-5; D perhaps matches TRBD2 (6 bases). Between the trimmed V and J ends, which lost 7 bases and 4 bases, there was a span of 13 bases. Germline-derived CDR1 and CDR2 are SNHLY and FYNNEI. The CDR3 contains 13 residues. CDR3: CASTASVRETQYF. The DNA for the CDR3 is TGTGCCAGCACAGCTAGCGTCCGAGAGACCCAGTACTTC.

This clone has only a few counts. In nucleotides, the CDR3 is TGTGCCAGTAGTATTGGGGCAGGAGAGAACACTGAAGCTTTCTTT. Residues: CASSIGAGENTEAFF. This chain connects TRBV19 to TRBJ1-1, with D possibly matching TRBD1 (5 bases). Looked up from germline, CDR1 is LNHDA and CDR2 is SQIVND (reference sequence). This CDR3 is 15 amino acids long. Trimming removed 3 bases at V and 1 base at J, with 12 bases between.

This clone was detected only a few times. The CDR3 loop is CASGLAGLGGEKLFF. DNA of the CDR3: TGTGCTAGTGGTTTGGCGGGCCTGGGAGGGGAAAAACTGTTTTTT. The rearrangement uses TRBV12-5 and TRBJ1-4; D ambiguous. V was shortened by 1 base and J by 8 bases, with 14 bases between the two germline ends. Germline V gene lookup returns CDR1 LGHNT and CDR2 FRNRAP. The CDR3 totals 15 residues.

This clone was observed a handful of times. The genes are TRBV28 and TRBJ1-3; the D is unclear. V was pared by 6 bases and J by 6 bases, with 9 bases between. The CDR3 spans 12 residues. Germline CDR1 MDHEN, CDR2 SYDVKM. The CDR3 is CASSPQQNTIYF. Here the CDR3 DNA reads TGTGCCAGCAGCCCTCAACAAAACACCATATATTTT.

The genes are TRBV28 and TRBJ1-5; 9 bases map to TRBD1. This CDR3 is built from 16 residues. Germline V gives CDR1 MDHEN, CDR2 SYDVKM. V lost 6 bases and J lost 4; bases outside the gene matches: 10. The CDR3 nucleotides are TGTGCCAGCAGCCAACTACAGGGGGCTTGGAATCAGCCCCAGCATTTT. Its protein product is CASSQLQGAWNQPQHF.

The J gene is TRBJ2-5, the V gene TRBV11-2, with a weak D call TRBD2 (5 bases). CDR3 length: 14 residues. V shed 5 bases and J shed 4 bases, with 14 bases lying between them. CDR1 SGHAT and CDR2 FQNNGV come from the germline V gene. The CDR3 region has the DNA TGTGCCAGCAGCCCGGAGGTGTACGGAGAGACCCAGTACTTC. Translation: CASSPEVYGETQYF. The full variable domain, in which reference TRBV11-2 and TRBJ2-5 provide the parts outside the CDR3, is EAGVAQSPRYKIIEKRQSVAFWCNPISGHATLYWYQQILGQGPKLLIQFQNNGVVDDSQLPKDRFSAERLKGVDSTLKIQPAKLEDSAVYLCASSPEVYGETQYFGPGTRLLVL.

Written as DNA, the CDR3 is TGTGCCAGCAGTGCCAGAGAGGGGGCAACTAATGAAAAACTGTTTTTT. This gives the protein CASSAREGATNEKLFF. The chain recombines TRBV6-7 with TRBJ1-4, with a weak D call TRBD1 (6 bases). TRBV6-7 is placed among ORFs of uncertain function. Between the trimmed V and J ends, which lost 5 bases and 0 bases, there was a span of 13 bases. This CDR3 spans 16 amino acids.

This clone turned up a few times. The V call is TRBV7-2, the J call TRBJ1-1, with D perhaps matching TRBD1 (5 bases). This CDR3 spans 15 amino acids. V was trimmed by 7 bases and J by 1 base, leaving 16 bases between them. Germline values: CDR1 SGHTA, CDR2 FQGNSA. The CDR3: CASTTQGFTNTEAFF. CDR3 nucleotides: TGTGCCAGCACCACCCAGGGATTCACGAACACTGAAGCTTTCTTT.

This clone turned up a few times. This chain joins TRBV28 and TRBJ1-5; D unclear. The CDR3 runs to 15 residues. Trimming pared 3 bases from V and 2 bases from J, leaving 11 bases between. Germline V lookup: CDR1 MDHEN, CDR2 SYDVKM. The CDR3 DNA follows: TGTGCCAGCAGTTTCGCGGGAGACGGCAATCAGCCCCAGCATTTT. Protein: CASSFAGDGNQPQHF.

The chain links TRBV2 to TRBJ2-3; D ambiguous. CDR1 is SNHLY, CDR2 FYNNEI, per germline. The CDR3 sequence is 14 residues long. V lost 6 bases to trimming and J lost 0 bases, with 10 bases between them. The CDR3 nucleotides are TGTGCCAGCAGCTTCACTCCTAGCACAGATACGCAGTATTTT. Protein sequence: CASSFTPSTDTQYF.

Of note for this clone: At one end the junction does not follow the germline gene, possibly because of a read error. This chain connects TRBV7-7 to TRBJ2-3, with 7 bases lining up with TRBD2. The CDR3 loop spans 15 amino acids. Germline V gene lookup returns CDR1 SSHAT and CDR2 FNYEAQ (reference sequence). The CDR3 nucleotides read TGTGCTAGCAGCTTACTAGCGCTTAGCACAGATACGCAGTATTTT. Its translation: CASSLLALSTDTQYF.

CDR3 sequence: CASSLSRGANTGELFF. CDR3 DNA: TGTGCCAGTAGTCTTTCGCGGGGCGCGAACACCGGGGAGCTGTTTTTT. The chain links TRBV19 to TRBJ2-2; tentative D call: TRBD2 (6 bases). This CDR3 region has 16 residues. V gave up 5 bases and J gave up 0 bases, with 13 bases separating them. Germline CDR1 reads LNHDA; CDR2 reads SQIVND (reference sequence).

V is TRBV19 and J is TRBJ1-2, with D tentatively TRBD1 (5 bases). The CDR3 spans 14 residues. Germline-derived CDR1 and CDR2 are LNHDA and SQIVND (reference sequence). The germline V and J ends were trimmed by 7 bases and 4 bases, with 16 bases remaining between them. The CDR3 nucleotides read TGTGCCAGTACCCCCCCCCAGGGCCCCTATGGCTACACCTTC. Translation gives CASTPPQGPYGYTF.